Shown below are 21 T cell receptor beta chains from a single sample sequenced in a study of shared clonotypes between healthy human individuals. The table came from immunoSEQ multiplex PCR; TCRdb's copy has only in-frame clones and leaves some out. The sample has about 2,500,000 clones, approximately 94% seen once. The sequencing input was naive CD4+ T cells sorted from blood. Specified subset: CD45RA+ positively selected. These receptors originate from a man aged 18 to 29 in good health.

The gene calls are TRBV11-3 and TRBJ2-3; D unclear. V lost 7 bases and J 0 bases, leaving 11 bases between the germline ends. Per germline, CDR1 SGHNT and CDR2 YENEEA. CDR3 length equals 14 residues. The CDR3 DNA reads TGTGCCAGCAAGGGCACTACTAGCACAGATACGCAGTATTTT. This codes for CASKGTTSTDTQYF.

This chain connects TRBV9 to TRBJ2-1, with D perhaps matching TRBD2 (5 bases). The germline V gene encodes CDR1 SGDLS and CDR2 YYNGEE. Trimming removed 4 bases at V and 2 bases at J, with 10 bases between. The CDR3 runs to 14 residues. CDR3 sequence reads: CASSWTGTYNEQFF. The CDR3 DNA follows: TGTGCCAGCAGCTGGACTGGGACCTACAATGAGCAGTTCTTC.

V usage is TRBV27 and J usage is TRBJ2-5; 11 positions match TRBD1. There are 14 residues in the CDR3. Germline V gene data show CDR1 as MNHEY and CDR2 as SMNVEV (reference sequence). V shed 3 bases and J 4 bases; nucleotides not matched to a gene: 1. DNA for the CDR3: TGTGCCAGCAGTTTCGGGACAGGGGGAGAGACCCAGTACTTC. It is translated as CASSFGTGGETQYF.

V is TRBV5-6 and J is TRBJ2-7; TRBD1 agrees at 10 bases. The CDR3 extends over 15 amino acids. Germline CDR1 is SGHDT and CDR2 is YYEEEE. V lost 4 bases to trimming and J lost 0 bases; unmatched junction nucleotides: 4. The CDR3: CASSPRDRGSYEQYF. In nucleotides, the CDR3 is TGTGCCAGCAGCCCCCGGGACAGGGGCTCCTACGAGCAGTACTTC.

This rearrangement joins TRBV6-5 to TRBJ1-2; tentatively, D is TRBD1 (6 bases). The CDR3 length is 13 residues. V was pared by 2 bases and J by 8 bases, with 12 bases between. Germline lookup yields CDR1 MNHEY and CDR2 SVGAGI. CDR3 nucleotides: TGTGCCAGCAGTTACGGACAGAGCGTCGGCTACACCTTC. This sequence encodes CASSYGQSVGYTF.

A word on this clone: Other DNA sequences in this specimen translate into the identical CDR3. The chain has TRBV28 and TRBJ1-5; TRBD1 matches 9 bases. Germline V gives CDR1 MDHEN, CDR2 SYDVKM. The CDR3 spans 16 residues. V was pared by 4 bases and J by 3 bases, with 7 bases of the junction left unmatched. CDR3 sequence (DNA): TGTGCCAGCAGTTCCCGGGGACAGGGAGTCAATCAGCCCCAGCATTTT. This sequence encodes CASSSRGQGVNQPQHF.

The V call is TRBV19, the J call TRBJ2-5, with 10 bases lining up with TRBD2. V gave up 2 bases and J gave up 4 bases; unmatched junction bases: 4. CDR1 is LNHDA, CDR2 SQIVND, per germline (reference sequence). There are 15 residues in the CDR3. The CDR3 bases are TGTGCCAGTAGTATACTAGCGGGGGATAGAGAGACCCAGTACTTC. Its translation: CASSILAGDRETQYF.

The chain employs TRBV29-1 and TRBJ2-7, with D hard to call. Trimming shortened V by 0 bases and J by 4 bases, and 31 bases separated the two germline ends. The CDR3 loop spans 20 amino acids. Germline V gene lookup returns CDR1 SQVTM and CDR2 ANQGSEA. CDR3 sequence: CSVEDERNEERFSDGYEQYF. In DNA form, the CDR3 reads TGCAGCGTTGAAGATGAAAGGAATGAGGAGAGGTTCTCCGACGGATACGAGCAGTACTTC.

The V gene is TRBV4-1, the J gene TRBJ1-2; 9 bases align to TRBD1. CDR1 is MGHRA and CDR2 is YSYEKL in the germline V gene. The CDR3 is made up of 14 amino acids. V was clipped by 0 bases and J by 8 bases; unmatched bases: 4. This chain's CDR3 is CASSQEQGARGYTF. The CDR3 DNA sequence: TGCGCCAGCAGCCAAGAACAGGGGGCGCGGGGCTACACCTTC.

This chain connects TRBV4-3 to TRBJ2-2; D is unclear. V was clipped by 1 base and J by 0 bases, with 9 bases between them. The CDR3 consists of 16 residues. Germline lookup yields CDR1 LGHNA and CDR2 YSLEER. CDR3 residues: CASSQVWASNTGELFF. CDR3 DNA: TGCGCCAGCAGCCAAGTCTGGGCCTCGAACACCGGGGAGCTGTTTTTT.

The chain joins TRBV11-3 to TRBJ1-6; 7 bases are a match to TRBD1. The CDR3 is made up of 14 amino acids. V lost 5 bases and J lost 8; bases outside the gene matches: 6. Germline CDR1 is SGHNT and CDR2 is YENEEA. The chain's CDR3 is CASSRGTVDSPLHF. CDR3 bases: TGTGCCAGCAGCCGCGGGACAGTCGATTCACCCCTCCACTTT. Drawing the rest from reference TRBV11-3 and TRBJ1-6, the complete variable domain is EAGVVQSPRYKIIEKKQPVAFWCNPISGHNTLYWYLQNLGQGPELLIRYENEEAVDDSQLPKDRFSAERLKGVDSTLKIQPAELGDSAVYLCASSRGTVDSPLHFGNGTRLTVT.

As to this clone: Other DNA sequences of this sample code for an identical CDR3. This rearrangement joins TRBV18 to TRBJ1-1; possibly TRBD1 for D (5 bases). The CDR3 contains 13 residues. Germline V gene sequence: CDR1 KGHSH, CDR2 LQKENI. V lost 0 bases and J 4 bases, leaving 6 bases between the germline ends. CDR3 DNA: TGTGCCAGCTCACCACCAGGGGCCACTGAAGCTTTCTTT. Its protein is CASSPPGATEAFF.

The J gene is TRBJ2-1, the V gene TRBV6-6; D is unresolved. The CDR3 covers 11 residues. The germline V and J ends were trimmed by 5 bases and 7 bases, with 6 bases remaining between them. The germline gives CDR1 MNHNY, CDR2 SVGAGI (reference sequence). The CDR3 coding sequence is TGTGCCAGCAGTACGAAGAATGAGCAGTTCTTC. Translating gives CASSTKNEQFF.

A word on this clone: Other DNA sequences in this specimen translate into the identical CDR3. V gene TRBV30 combines with J gene TRBJ2-6; D ambiguous. Germline-derived CDR1 and CDR2 are GTSNPN and SVGIG (reference sequence). The CDR3 is made up of 13 amino acids. Deletions cut 3 bases from V and 0 bases from J, with 3 bases between. CDR3 in amino acids: CAWSNSGANVLTF. CDR3 nucleotide sequence: TGTGCCTGGAGCAACTCTGGGGCCAACGTCCTGACTTTC.

The rearrangement links TRBV6-6 to TRBJ1-4; D is undetermined. V was clipped by 4 bases and J by 7 bases, with 13 bases between them. Germline-derived CDR1 and CDR2 are MNHNY and SVGAGI (reference sequence). The CDR3 loop spans 14 amino acids. The CDR3 DNA reads TGTGCCAGCAGTTCCCTCGGGGTGGCTGAAAAACTGTTTTTT. This codes for CASSSLGVAEKLFF.

This clone showed up just once. The V and J genes are TRBV4-3 and TRBJ2-3; D is undetermined. The germline V gene has CDR1 LGHNA and CDR2 YSLEER. The CDR3 is 14 amino acids. V was pared by 0 bases and J by 2 bases, with 6 bases between. The CDR3 coding sequence is TGCGCCAGCAGCCAAGAGCGGACCACAGATACGCAGTATTTT. The encoded protein is CASSQERTTDTQYF.

The chain joins TRBV6-5 to TRBJ1-1; D is perhaps TRBD1 (6 bases). The germline CDR1 and CDR2 sequences are MNHEY and SVGAGI. The CDR3 consists of 13 residues. Trimming left V 2 bases short and J 8 bases short, with 12 bases between. The CDR3 loop reads CASSYQTGFEAFF. The DNA of the CDR3 is TGTGCCAGCAGTTACCAAACAGGGTTCGAAGCTTTCTTT.

This clone has more than one count but fewer than ten. The chain is built from TRBV7-2 and TRBJ2-7; 10 nucleotides match TRBD2. This CDR3 has 14 residues. Germline loops: CDR1 SGHTA, CDR2 FQGNSA. Trimming at V came to 3 bases and at J to 3 bases, leaving 2 bases not matched to a gene. The chain's CDR3 is CASSLTSGLYEQYF. The CDR3, as DNA: TGTGCCAGCAGCTTGACTAGCGGGCTCTACGAGCAGTACTTC.

A single count supports this clone. J is TRBJ2-5 and V is TRBV12-5, with 11 bases lining up with TRBD1. Trimming took 6 bases from V and 5 from J; bases not matched to a gene: 8. CDR1 and CDR2 (germline): LGHNT, FRNRAP. This CDR3 contains 15 residues. The CDR3: CASGPGQGAGETQYF. For the CDR3, the DNA is TGTGCTAGTGGGCCTGGACAGGGGGCGGGGGAGACCCAGTACTTC.

CDR3: CASCDRDYLYNEQFF. Here the CDR3 DNA reads TGTGCCAGCTGTGACCGGGACTACTTATACAATGAGCAGTTCTTC. The chain is built from TRBV11-2 and TRBJ2-1; 7 nucleotides match TRBD2. Losses at the gene ends were 8 bases for V and 4 bases for J; bases not matched to a gene: 11. This CDR3 is 15 amino acids long. Germline CDR1 reads SGHAT; CDR2 reads FQNNGV.

To note about this clone: The identical CDR3 is also encoded by other nucleotide sequences in the sample. This sequence joins TRBV18 and TRBJ1-6, with 8 positions matching TRBD1. Germline CDR1 KGHSH, CDR2 LQKENI. The CDR3 runs 16 residues. The V segment lost 3 bases and the J segment 7 bases; nucleotides outside the gene matches: 8. The CDR3 sequence: CASSPLGQGRNSPLHF. The DNA for the CDR3 is TGTGCCAGCTCACCCTTAGGACAGGGTCGGAATTCACCCCTCCACTTT. The entire variable domain, with the rest obtained from reference TRBV18 and TRBJ1-6, is as follows: NAGVMQNPRHLVRRRGQEARLRCSPMKGHSHVYWYRQLPEEGLKFMVYLQKENIIDESGMPKERFSAEFPKEGPSILRIQQVVRGDSAAYFCASSPLGQGRNSPLHFGNGTRLTVT.